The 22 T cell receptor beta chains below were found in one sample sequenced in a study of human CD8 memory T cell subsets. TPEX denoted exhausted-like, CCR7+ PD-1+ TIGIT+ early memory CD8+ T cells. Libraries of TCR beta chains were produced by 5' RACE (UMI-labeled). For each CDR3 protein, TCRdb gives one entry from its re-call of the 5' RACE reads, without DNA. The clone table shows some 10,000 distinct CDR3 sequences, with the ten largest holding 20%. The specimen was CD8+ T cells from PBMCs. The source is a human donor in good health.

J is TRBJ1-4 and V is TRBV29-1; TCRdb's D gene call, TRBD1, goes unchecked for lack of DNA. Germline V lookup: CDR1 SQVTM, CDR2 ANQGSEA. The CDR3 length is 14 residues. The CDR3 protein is CSVVGAATNEKLFF.

This chain's CDR3 is CASSLGLFSTDTQYF. The chain couples TRBV5-6 to TRBJ2-3. Germline V lookup: CDR1 SGHDT, CDR2 YYEEEE. The CDR3 is made up of 15 amino acids.

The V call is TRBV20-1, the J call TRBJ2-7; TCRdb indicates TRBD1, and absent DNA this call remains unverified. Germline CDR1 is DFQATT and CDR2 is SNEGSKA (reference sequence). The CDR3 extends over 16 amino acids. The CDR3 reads CSARDLGGGRTYEQYF.

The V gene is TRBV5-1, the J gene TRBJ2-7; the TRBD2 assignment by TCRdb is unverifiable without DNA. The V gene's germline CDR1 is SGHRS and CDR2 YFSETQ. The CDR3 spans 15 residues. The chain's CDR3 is CASSLTSASYKEQYF.

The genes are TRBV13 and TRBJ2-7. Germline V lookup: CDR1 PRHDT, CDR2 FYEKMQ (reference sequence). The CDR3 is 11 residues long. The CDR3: CASSLYDEQYF.

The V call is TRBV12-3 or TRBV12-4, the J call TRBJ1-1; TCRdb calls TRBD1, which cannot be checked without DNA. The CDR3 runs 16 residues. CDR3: CASSLGTGRMNTEAFF.

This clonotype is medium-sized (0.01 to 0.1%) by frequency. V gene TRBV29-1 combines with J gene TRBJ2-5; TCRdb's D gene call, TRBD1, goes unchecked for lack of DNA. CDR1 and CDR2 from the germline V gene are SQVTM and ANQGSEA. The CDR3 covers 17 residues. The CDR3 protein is CSVDVVGQPKYQETQYF.

The CDR3 sequence: CASSEPPRRPSYEQYF. This rearrangement joins TRBV2 to TRBJ2-7; the D call from TCRdb, TRBD2, cannot be confirmed without DNA. CDR3 size: 16 residues. Germline V gene lookup returns CDR1 SNHLY and CDR2 FYNNEI.

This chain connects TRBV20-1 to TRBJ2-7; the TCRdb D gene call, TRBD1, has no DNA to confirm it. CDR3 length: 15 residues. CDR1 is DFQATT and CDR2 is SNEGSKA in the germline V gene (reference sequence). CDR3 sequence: CSARAPQEITYEQYF.

The CDR3 is CSVEKGVYEQYF. V usage is TRBV29-1 and J usage is TRBJ2-7. Germline V gene sequence: CDR1 SQVTM, CDR2 ANQGSEA. The CDR3 covers 12 residues.

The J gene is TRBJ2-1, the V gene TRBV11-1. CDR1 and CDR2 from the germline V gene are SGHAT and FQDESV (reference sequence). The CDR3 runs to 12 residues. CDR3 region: CASSFSSNEQFF.

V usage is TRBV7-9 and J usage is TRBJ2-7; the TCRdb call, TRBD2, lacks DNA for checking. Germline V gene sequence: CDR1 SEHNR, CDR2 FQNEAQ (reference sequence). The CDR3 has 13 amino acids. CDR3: CASSPFAGGEQYF.

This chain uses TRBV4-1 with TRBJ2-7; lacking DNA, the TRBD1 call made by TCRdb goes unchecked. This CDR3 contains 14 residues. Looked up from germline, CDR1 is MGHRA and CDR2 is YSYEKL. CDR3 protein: CASSQVASYREQYF.

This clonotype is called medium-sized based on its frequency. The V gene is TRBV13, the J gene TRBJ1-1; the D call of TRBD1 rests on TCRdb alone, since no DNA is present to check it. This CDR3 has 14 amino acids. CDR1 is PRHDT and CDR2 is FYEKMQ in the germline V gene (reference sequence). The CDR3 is CASSPGPGSTEAFF.

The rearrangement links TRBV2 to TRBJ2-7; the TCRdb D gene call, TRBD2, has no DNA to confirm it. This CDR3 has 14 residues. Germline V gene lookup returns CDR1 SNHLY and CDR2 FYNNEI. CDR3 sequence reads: CASGDPGEGDEQYF.

The CDR3 here is CSAKSGGNTGELFF. The rearrangement links TRBV20-1 to TRBJ2-2; the D call from TCRdb, TRBD2, cannot be confirmed without DNA. Germline CDR1 and CDR2: DFQATT and SNEGSKA (reference sequence). The CDR3 is made up of 14 amino acids.

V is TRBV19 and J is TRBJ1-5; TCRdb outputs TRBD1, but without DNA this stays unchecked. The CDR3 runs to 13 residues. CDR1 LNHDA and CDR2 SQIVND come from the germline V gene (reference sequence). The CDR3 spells CASSIQGDQPQHF.

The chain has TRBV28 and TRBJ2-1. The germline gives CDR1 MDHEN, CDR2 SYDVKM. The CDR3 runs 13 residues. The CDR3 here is CASSAGLGDEQFF.

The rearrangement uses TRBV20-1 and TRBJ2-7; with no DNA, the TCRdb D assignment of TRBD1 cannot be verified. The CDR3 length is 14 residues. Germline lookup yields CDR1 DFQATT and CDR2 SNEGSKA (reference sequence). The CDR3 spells CSARDLGGLYEQYF.

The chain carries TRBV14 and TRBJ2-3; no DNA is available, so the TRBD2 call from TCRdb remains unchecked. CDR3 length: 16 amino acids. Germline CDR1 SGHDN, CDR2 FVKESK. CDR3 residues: CASSLRTSGGTDTQYF.

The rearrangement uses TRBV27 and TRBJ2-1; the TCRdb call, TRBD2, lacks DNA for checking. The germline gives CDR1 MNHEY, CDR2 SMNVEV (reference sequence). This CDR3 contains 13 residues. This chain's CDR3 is CASSPSGSNEQFF.

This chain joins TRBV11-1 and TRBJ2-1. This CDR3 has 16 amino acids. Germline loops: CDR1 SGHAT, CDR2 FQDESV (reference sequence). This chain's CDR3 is CASSLALQGSYNEQFF.